A single sample is the source of the 17 T cell receptor beta chains below, sequenced in a study of cytotoxic CD8 clonotypes in ibrutinib-treated CLL. Clones were sequenced by immunoSEQ multiplex PCR, and TCRdb holds only the in-frame ones, with some missing. The table has roughly 200,000 clones, roughly 72% seen once. The sample consisted of PBMCs, taken after 24 months of ibrutinib treatment. These receptors were obtained from a human donor with chronic lymphocytic leukemia.

This clone was picked up a small number of times. The rearrangement uses TRBV7-9 and TRBJ2-7; D gene uncertain. Germline loops: CDR1 SEHNR, CDR2 FQNEAQ (reference sequence). The CDR3 totals 13 residues. The V end lost 0 bases, the J end lost 3 bases, and 6 bases lay between the germline ends. In DNA, the CDR3 is TGTGCCAGCAGCTTAGCGGAGTACTACGAGCAGTACTTC. As protein: CASSLAEYYEQYF.

Regarding this clone: An end of the junction does not agree with germline; a read error may underlie this. The CDR3 coding sequence is TGTGCTAGCAGCGTTGACACTACCGGGGAGCTGTTTTTT. Translated: CASSVDTTGELFF. The rearrangement joins TRBV7-7 to TRBJ2-2; D gene uncertain. Per the germline V gene, CDR1 is SSHAT and CDR2 is FNYEAQ (reference sequence). The CDR3 is 13 amino acids. Filled out from reference TRBV7-7 and TRBJ2-2, the complete variable domain reads GAGVSQSPRYKVTKRGQDVTLRCDPISSHATLYWYQQALGQGPEFLTYFNYEAQPDKSGLPSDRFSAERPEGSISTLTIQRTEQRDSAMYRCASSVDTTGELFFGEGSRLTVL.

This clone has only a few counts. The chain employs TRBV10-3 and TRBJ2-5; D gene unclear. V lost 8 bases and J lost 4, with 14 bases in between. Germline assignment: CDR1 ENHRY and CDR2 SYGVKD. CDR3 length: 13 residues. The chain's CDR3 is CAIQLTEAETQYF. The DNA of the CDR3 is TGTGCCATCCAGTTGACCGAAGCAGAGACCCAGTACTTC.

This clone was detected only a few times. The chain combines TRBV7-2 with TRBJ1-4; tentative D call: TRBD1 (5 bases). This CDR3 has 16 amino acids. Germline V gene sequence: CDR1 SGHTA, CDR2 FQGNSA. V was cut by 0 bases and J by 0 bases, with 8 bases left in between. CDR3 protein: CASSLAWDSTNEKLFF. The DNA of the CDR3 is TGTGCCAGCAGCTTAGCATGGGACTCAACTAATGAAAAACTGTTTTTT.

The rearrangement joins TRBV2 to TRBJ2-3, with 9 bases aligning to TRBD2. The CDR3 extends over 15 amino acids. Looked up from germline, CDR1 is SNHLY and CDR2 is FYNNEI. The V gene end was trimmed by 6 bases and the J gene end by 7 bases; junction bases not matched to a gene: 11. The CDR3 DNA reads as TGTGCCAGCAGATTTGAGGCTAGCGGGGCGAATACGCAGTATTTT. This sequence encodes CASRFEASGANTQYF.

J is TRBJ2-7 and V is TRBV15; the D is unclear. CDR1 and CDR2 from the germline V gene are LNHNV and YYDKDF (reference sequence). V was trimmed by 3 bases and J by 2 bases, leaving 8 bases between them. The CDR3 is 13 residues long. DNA for the CDR3: TGTGCCACCAGCAGGACGGGCGCCTACGAGCAGTACTTC. Translated, it gives CATSRTGAYEQYF.

Only a few counts were recorded for this clone. The CDR3 here is CASSPPSDRRYGYTF. As DNA, the CDR3 is TGTGCCAGTAGTCCCCCATCTGACAGGAGATATGGCTACACCTTC. This chain joins TRBV19 and TRBJ1-2, with TRBD1 as a possible D gene (6 bases). Germline V gene lookup returns CDR1 LNHDA and CDR2 SQIVND (reference sequence). Trimming shortened V by 5 bases and J by 5 bases, and 18 bases separated the two germline ends. This CDR3 region has 15 residues.

The J gene is TRBJ2-1, the V gene TRBV5-4; no clear D gene. V shed 0 bases and J shed 4 bases, with 2 bases lying between them. The V gene's germline CDR1 is SGHNT and CDR2 YYREEE (reference sequence). The CDR3 contains 12 residues. The DNA of the CDR3 is TGTGCCAGCAGCTTGGAGTACAATGAGCAGTTCTTC. Translating gives CASSLEYNEQFF.

The rearrangement uses TRBV18 and TRBJ2-5, with D hard to call. V lost 2 bases, J lost 0 bases, and 10 bases lay in between. The CDR3 loop spans 15 amino acids. The germline CDR1 and CDR2 sequences are KGHSH and LQKENI. The DNA for the CDR3 is TGTGCCAGCTCACCAGGGGTGGGGTACCAAGAGACCCAGTACTTC. This encodes CASSPGVGYQETQYF.

The rearrangement links TRBV9 to TRBJ2-2; 9 nucleotides match TRBD2. With 0 bases clipped from V and 2 bases from J, the junction kept 2 bases outside the gene matches. The length of the CDR3 is 16 residues. Germline CDR1 reads SGDLS; CDR2 reads YYNGEE. This CDR3 is CASSVGLAVNTGELFF. The CDR3, as DNA: TGTGCCAGCAGCGTAGGACTAGCGGTCAACACCGGGGAGCTGTTTTTT.

This clone showed up just a few times. The germline gene is not matched at one end of the junction; a read error may be the cause. This chain connects TRBV7-7 to TRBJ1-4; D gene uncertain. This CDR3 comprises 13 residues. CDR1 and CDR2 from the germline V gene are SSHAT and FNYEAQ (reference sequence). The CDR3 DNA is TGTGCTAGCAGCTTAGATGTGGGTGAAAAACTGTTTTTT. Its protein product is CASSLDVGEKLFF.

V and J are TRBV5-1 and TRBJ1-1; tentatively, D is TRBD1 (6 bases). Germline V gene sequence: CDR1 SGHRS, CDR2 YFSETQ. CDR3 length equals 14 residues. Trimming cost V 4 bases and J 3 bases, with 13 bases left between them. This CDR3 is CASSRPQGDTEAFF. The DNA for the CDR3 is TGCGCCAGCAGCCGGCCACAGGGTGACACTGAAGCTTTCTTT.

J is TRBJ2-1 and V is TRBV4-2; a possible D gene is TRBD2 (6 bases). Looked up from germline, CDR1 is LGHNA and CDR2 is YNFKEQ. V was trimmed by 1 base and J by 4 bases, leaving 11 bases between them. The CDR3 spans 15 residues. The CDR3 loop reads CASSQGLGDYNEQFF. CDR3 in DNA: TGTGCCAGCAGCCAAGGACTAGGAGATTACAATGAGCAGTTCTTC.

The V call is TRBV5-1, the J call TRBJ2-1; 16 bases are shared with TRBD2. This CDR3 region has 17 residues. Germline CDR1 and CDR2: SGHRS and YFSETQ. The junction had 4 bases not matched to a gene; V was cut back by 3 bases and J by 4 bases. CDR3 in amino acids: CASSWGLAGGLYNEQFF. CDR3 coding DNA: TGCGCCAGCAGCTGGGGACTAGCGGGAGGGCTATACAATGAGCAGTTCTTC.

The chain combines TRBV30 with TRBJ2-3; the match to TRBD2 covers 10 bases. V trimming: 3 bases; J trimming: 3 bases; junction bases outside the gene matches: 9. Germline V gene sequence: CDR1 GTSNPN, CDR2 SVGIG (reference sequence). This CDR3 is 16 amino acids long. The chain's CDR3 is CAWSPPPSGRTDTQYF. The CDR3 DNA follows: TGTGCCTGGAGCCCACCGCCTAGCGGGAGAACAGATACGCAGTATTTT.

The V and J genes are TRBV2 and TRBJ2-7, with 13 bases matching TRBD2. Germline V gives CDR1 SNHLY, CDR2 FYNNEI. The CDR3 consists of 15 residues. V was pared by 6 bases and J by 9 bases, with 11 bases of the junction left unmatched. CDR3 region: CASRRTSGGSIRQYF. Here the CDR3 DNA reads TGTGCCAGCAGACGGACTAGCGGGGGTAGCATTCGGCAGTACTTC.

V is TRBV27 and J is TRBJ2-5; 7 positions agree with TRBD2. The CDR3 is made up of 16 amino acids. Trimming removed 3 bases from V and 3 bases from J; junction bases left unmatched: 10. CDR1 MNHEY and CDR2 SMNVEV come from the germline V gene (reference sequence). The CDR3 spells CASSFSLVAGEETQYF. CDR3 in DNA: TGTGCCAGCAGTTTCAGCCTTGTCGCGGGAGAAGAGACCCAGTACTTC.